This is a list of T cell receptor beta chains from one sample in a study of blood T cell repertoires in COVID-19. The table came from immunoSEQ multiplex PCR; TCRdb's copy has only in-frame clones and leaves some out. Of over 200,000 clones listed, about 91% were seen once; the top ten hold approximately 1.2%. Sequencing was done on a sample of peripheral blood. The receptors were sampled from a man younger than 45 with acute or convalescent COVID-19. Both conserved end residues are part of each CDR3. The D gene is left open where the match is weak. Size is omitted from some rows. Given values are once, few, many or a class for expanded clones.

>TRBJ1-5|NA|TRBV28|NA
CASSSPGSNQPQHF
TGTGCCAGCAGTTCCCCGGGGAGCAATCAGCCCCAGCATTTT
>TRBJ1-2|NA|TRBV28|TRBD1
CAIEQGASYGYTF
TGTGCCATAGAACAGGGGGCATCATACGGCTACACCTTC
>TRBJ1-2|NA|TRBV29-1|NA
CSVDISYGYTF
TGCAGCGTTGATATCTCCTATGGCTACACCTTC
>TRBJ2-3|NA|TRBV28|NA
CASRWAGAVSDTQYF
TGTGCCAGCAGATGGGCGGGGGCGGTCTCAGATACGCAGTATTTT
>TRBJ1-2|NA|TRBV10-3|NA
CAISESGTGNDGYTF
TGTGCCATCAGTGAGTCAGGAACGGGGAACGATGGCTACACCTTC
>TRBJ1-1|once|TRBV5-5|NA
CASSLTVYTEAFF
TGTGCCAGCAGCCTGACAGTGTACACTGAAGCTTTCTTT
>TRBJ1-2|NA|TRBV9|NA
CASSVLQGGGYTF
TGTGCCAGCAGCGTACTCCAGGGAGGCGGCTACACCTTC
>TRBJ1-2|NA|TRBV2|NA
CASSVVGGGGYTF
TGTGCCAGCAGTGTTGTTGGGGGGGGTGGCTACACCTTC
>TRBJ2-3|NA|TRBV5-1|TRBD2
CASSLREGGADTQYF
TGCGCCAGCAGCCTGCGGGAGGGCGGCGCAGATACGCAGTATTTT
>TRBJ2-5|NA|TRBV11-2|NA
CASSLGRGAQTQYF
TGTGCCAGCAGCTTAGGAAGGGGCGCACAGACCCAGTACTTC
>TRBJ2-3|NA|TRBV9|TRBD2
CASSRRSWSGGALITDTQYF
TGTGCCAGCAGCCGTAGATCGTGGAGCGGGGGGGCCCTCATCACAGATACGCAGTATTTT
>TRBJ1-6|NA|TRBV21-1|NA
CAGGEGKIINYNSPLHF
TGTGCCGGCGGGGAAGGGAAAATTATTAACTATAATTCACCCCTCCACTTT
>TRBJ2-7|NA|TRBV7-8|NA
CASSLSLGQQYF
TGTGCCAGCAGCCTGAGTCTGGGCCAGCAGTACTTC
>TRBJ1-3|NA|TRBV6-5|TRBD1
CAGGTDNTRNTIYF
TGTGCCGGGGGGACAGATAATACCCGAAACACCATATATTTT
>TRBJ1-1|NA|TRBV30|TRBD1
CAWWLTGTGSDEAFF
TGTGCCTGGTGGCTTACCGGGACAGGGAGTGATGAAGCTTTCTTT
>TRBJ2-7|NA|TRBV27|TRBD1
CASSIRGYEQYF
TGTGCCAGCAGTATCAGGGGGTACGAGCAGTACTTC
>TRBJ2-2|NA|TRBV19|TRBD2
CASSIGEGFRELFF
TGTGCCAGTAGTATAGGGGAGGGTTTTAGGGAGCTGTTTTTT
>TRBJ2-3|NA|TRBV20-1|NA
CSASTALETYTDTQYF
TGCAGTGCTAGTACCGCACTAGAAACATACACAGATACGCAGTATTTT
>TRBJ2-5|NA|TRBV5-5|NA
CASSLGARRETQYF
TGTGCCAGCAGTCTTGGGGCTAGAAGAGAGACCCAGTACTTC
>TRBJ1-6|NA|TRBV9|NA
CASSVEALSSSYNSPLHF
TGTGCCAGCAGCGTAGAAGCGCTTTCGAGCTCCTATAATTCACCCCTCCACTTT
>TRBJ2-7|NA|TRBV6-5|NA
CASSPLSYSYEQYF
TGTGCCAGCAGCCCCCTCTCCTACTCCTACGAGCAGTACTTC
>TRBJ1-3|NA|TRBV11-2|NA
CASSPTTVSGNTIYF
TGTGCCAGCAGCCCGACGACAGTTTCTGGAAACACCATATATTTT
>TRBJ1-4|NA|TRBV4-1|NA
CASSVKTLTNEKLFF
TGCGCCAGCAGCGTGAAGACACTAACTAATGAAAAACTGTTTTTT
>TRBJ2-3|NA|TRBV7-9|TRBD1
CATGQGNKDTQYF
TGTGCCACTGGACAGGGGAATAAGGATACGCAGTATTTT
>TRBJ1-1|NA|TRBV7-9|NA
CASSLVVNTEAFF
TGTGCCAGCAGCTTAGTCGTGAACACTGAAGCTTTCTTT
>TRBJ2-7|NA|TRBV2|TRBD2
CASSDIRGVSYEQYF
TGTGCCAGCAGTGATATCCGGGGGGTATCCTACGAGCAGTACTTC
>TRBJ2-7|once|TRBV21-1|NA
CASSKTGGGGQYF
TGTGCCAGCAGCAAGACAGGGGGCGGAGGGCAGTACTTC
>TRBJ1-5|NA|TRBV28|TRBD1
CASSLTGELRPQHF
TGTGCCAGCAGTTTGACAGGGGAGTTGCGGCCCCAGCATTTT
>TRBJ1-2|NA|TRBV5-1|TRBD1
CASSLITGVGYTF
TGCGCCAGCAGCTTGATAACAGGGGTTGGCTACACCTTC
>TRBJ2-7|NA|TRBV14|NA
CASSQENRVYSYEQYF
TGTGCCAGCAGCCAAGAAAATCGGGTCTACTCCTACGAGCAGTACTTC
>TRBJ2-3|NA|TRBV5-4|TRBD1
CASSPGTVNTDTQYF
TGTGCCAGCAGCCCCGGGACAGTAAACACAGATACGCAGTATTTT
>TRBJ1-5|NA|TRBV30|NA
CAWSVQGAHTYNSNQPQHF
TGTGCCTGGAGTGTACAAGGGGCCCATACCTATAATAGCAATCAGCCCCAGCATTTT
>TRBJ1-1|NA|TRBV2|TRBD1
CASGRTGGSNEAFF
TGTGCCAGCGGTCGGACAGGGGGCTCAAATGAAGCTTTCTTT
>TRBJ1-1|NA|TRBV19|NA
CASRPQGQMRVTEAFF
TGTGCCAGTAGGCCTCAGGGGCAAATGAGGGTCACTGAAGCTTTCTTT
>TRBJ2-3|NA|TRBV7-2|TRBD2
CASSFGGGAVGTDTQYF
TGTGCCAGCAGCTTCGGCGGGGGGGCGGTCGGCACAGATACGCAGTATTTT
>TRBJ1-4|once|TRBV18|TRBD1
CASSPPNSRDSATNEKLFF
TGTGCCAGCTCACCACCGAACTCCCGGGACAGTGCAACTAATGAAAAACTGTTTTTT
>TRBJ2-7|NA|TRBV14|NA
CASSQYYIGFGDYEQYF
TGTGCCAGCAGCCAATACTACATCGGGTTCGGGGATTACGAGCAGTACTTC
>TRBJ1-2|NA|TRBV10-1|TRBD1
CATRTGDYGYTF
TGCGCCACCCGGACAGGAGACTATGGCTACACCTTC
>TRBJ1-1|once|TRBV7-9|TRBD1
CASSLTGGLAEAFF
TGTGCCAGCAGCTTAACAGGGGGCCTCGCTGAAGCTTTCTTT
>TRBJ1-1|NA|TRBV28|TRBD1
CASSHSGTGWANTEAFF
TGTGCCAGCAGTCATTCCGGGACAGGGTGGGCGAACACTGAAGCTTTCTTT
>TRBJ2-7|NA|TRBV9|NA
CASSVPEVTYEQYF
TGTGCCAGCAGCGTCCCCGAGGTCACTTACGAGCAGTACTTC
>TRBJ2-5|NA|TRBV28|NA
CASSLVYRAVQETQYF
TGTGCCAGCAGTTTAGTTTACAGGGCCGTCCAAGAGACCCAGTACTTC
>TRBJ1-6|NA|TRBV5-5|TRBD1
CASSVQGMWNSPLHF
TGTGCCAGCAGTGTACAGGGGATGTGGAATTCACCCCTCCACTTT
>TRBJ1-5|NA|TRBV7-8|NA
CASSSLKGRVNQPQHF
TGTGCCAGCAGCTCCTTAAAGGGGAGGGTGAATCAGCCCCAGCATTTT
>TRBJ2-7|NA|TRBV18|TRBD2
CASSISSGGSSYEQYF
TGTGCCAGCTCAATCTCTAGCGGGGGCTCTTCCTACGAGCAGTACTTC
>TRBJ2-1|NA|TRBV29-1|TRBD2
CSAERTSGIGGFF
TGCAGCGCCGAGCGAACTAGCGGGATAGGGGGGTTCTTC
>TRBJ1-2|NA|TRBV30|NA
CAWSVGQGAIF
NA
>TRBJ2-2|once|TRBV7-9|TRBD1
CASSPGTANTGELFF
TGTGCCAGCAGCCCAGGGACAGCGAACACCGGGGAGCTGTTTTTT
>TRBJ2-5|NA|TRBV6-5|NA
CASSSGGETQYF
TGTGCCAGCTCTTCCGGAGGGGAGACCCAGTACTTC
>TRBJ2-2|NA|TRBV28|TRBD1
CASRGRKTGLDTGELLF
TGTGCCAGCAGGGGACGAAAGACAGGGTTGGACACCGGGGAGCTGCTTTTT
>TRBJ2-4|NA|TRBV29-1|NA
CSVGLWGEAKNIQYF
TGCAGCGTTGGGTTGTGGGGCGAAGCCAAAAACATTCAGTACTTC
>TRBJ1-5|NA|TRBV15|NA
CATSRDGGPNQPQHF
TGTGCCACCAGCAGAGATGGCGGCCCGAATCAGCCCCAGCATTTT
>TRBJ2-1|NA|TRBV9|TRBD1
CASSVPGQGAENSYNEQFF
TGTGCCAGCAGCGTCCCGGGACAGGGGGCCGAAAACTCCTACAATGAGCAGTTCTTC